The sequence of this T cell receptor (beta chain) was determined in a study of shared clonotypes between healthy human individuals. General study results and limits: Sequencing depth was a factor that was expected to affect clonotype sharing among donors.

Genomic DNA came from roughly 84 million PBMCs in unsorted samples. With regard to this clone: What it recognizes is unknown.

The assay used deep level. Unsorted PBMC DNA went through sequencing on ten immunoSEQ deep assay plates. Repertoires were generated with immunoSEQ multiplex PCR, while TCRdb's copy carries only in-frame clones and drops some. The table records about 450,000 clones, about 85% of them present only once. The CDR3 is 16 amino acids. In germline, CDR1 is SGHDN, CDR2 FVKESK. After removal of 4 bases from V and 5 bases from J, the junction contained 10 bases not matched to a gene. Sequencing input: PBMCs. The receptor was isolated from a woman aged 35 to 49 in good health. Some clones in this sample may be carry-over from other donors' samples. This rearrangement joins TRBV14 to TRBJ2-5; 10 bases fit TRBD1. CDR3 DNA: TGTGCCAGCAGCCCCCACTATGACAGGGGGCGGGAGACCCAGTACTTC. It is translated as CASSPHYDRGRETQYF.